This entry describes one T cell receptor (beta chain). There are many counts of this clonotype. No antigen is known for it. Per-base qualities were not stored, and no clone one base away is much larger. The source of the sample is a study of T cells in Graves' hyperthyroidism and ophthalmopathy (dated by TCRdb to 2018 to 2020). Broadly, across the study: Peripheral blood samples were taken at initial diagnosis, before any treatment was given. To identify TCR V-J signatures that set the groups apart, the researchers used a discovery cohort of 100 patients, made up of under 50 with Graves' ophthalmopathy and 57 with stable Graves' hyperthyroidism. Whether ophthalmopathy could be predicted prospectively was tested in an independent validation cohort made up of under 20 hyperthyroidism patients plus 17 patients who later progressed to ophthalmopathy. The 100 discovery patients were randomly split 7:3 into training and test sets. The study also compared thyroid tissue and blood T-cell repertoires from five or six Graves' hyperthyroidism patients. After sampling, hyperthyroidism patients received methimazole starting at 30 mg daily, and ophthalmopathy patients received high-dose intravenous methylprednisolone. TCR Vbeta CDR3 sequencing of some 140 peripheral blood samples (under 45 ophthalmopathy, 75 hyperthyroidism and roughly 17 progressor patients) is reported in the paper. The paper as a whole reports these results and caveats: Most expanded thyroid clonotypes (frequency above 0.001) were also found in blood, which suggests that blood repertoires may mirror thyroid immune responses. During validation, the model predicted progression to ophthalmopathy a median of approximately six months ahead of onset, with just under 71% sensitivity and almost 75% specificity. Ophthalmopathy was separated from stable hyperthyroidism by a 13 V-J signature model, with about 88% sensitivity and about 81% specificity obtained in cross-validation and 80%/75% obtained in testing. Sample size was not statistically predetermined, and investigators were not blinded to group allocation.

In the ophthalmopathy patients, disease was moderately to severely active, with a Clinical Activity Score of 3 or more, a NOSPECS grade of 4 or more, and a duration of less than 3 months. Patients with uncontrolled infections, other autoimmune diseases, pregnancy or lactation were excluded. Diagnoses were based on clinical symptoms, serum thyroxine and TRAb, thyroid ultrasound and orbital computed tomography. PBMCs were isolated from about 9.2 ml of fresh peripheral blood by Ficoll-Paque density gradient centrifugation. Total RNA was extracted using Trizol reagent, and RNA quality was assessed on an Agilent 2100 Bioanalyzer. TCR beta CDR3 regions were amplified from RNA transcripts. A first-round RT-PCR of the TCR CDR3 used the HTBI primer set with the Qiagen OneStep RT-PCR kit. A second multiplex PCR round built the libraries, followed by size selection and purification. Paired-end sequencing of the libraries was performed with 100 bp reads on an Illumina HiSeq2000. The authors' pipeline ran thus. SOAPnuke was used to process the raw data, with reads discarded if the reads contained adapters or uncalled bases, had a mean Phred below 15, or lacked an exact constant-primer or identifier match. COPE v1.2.5 was used to merge the high-quality paired reads, and each unique nucleotide sequence was defined as a clonotype. MiTCR v1.1 was used to align the clonotypes against IMGT TRBV, TRBD and TRBJ reference segments. Analysis was restricted to V-J combinations with a frequency above 0.0001, which covered approximately 99% of repertoires. A TCS score was defined as the ratio between F50 (clonal expansion) and ExV (chaos), using BLOSUM62-based TCRdist between CDR3 peptides within each V-J. Welch's t-statistics and random forest reduced roughly 530 V-J features to about 12, which were used in a naive Bayes classifier (R e1071). TCRdb ran its own pipeline on the public reads, namely fastp trimming at Q25 and MiXCR clone calling, and kept in-frame beta chains. CDR3 protein duplicates are merged, each entry listing the most common genes and DNA. What appears here as the V and J calls and clone size reflects TCRdb's work, not the paper's. The sample profile shows around 530,000 distinct CDR3 sequences; roughly 15% of them were found once. The ten largest account for approximately 16% of the sample.

Unmatched junction bases come to 5, with V trimmed by 5 bases and J by 5 bases. The CDR3 numbers 15 residues from cysteine through phenylalanine. Left in the record is the CDR3 DNA by itself, 45 bases read in frame from the first base. CDR1 and CDR2 are read off the germline V gene (reference sequence) as DFQATT and SNEGSKA. The sequence was obtained from a woman aged 18-35 years with Graves' ophthalmopathy. Sequenced sample: blood. The chain is assembled from TRBV20-1 and TRBJ2-3, and TRBD2 aligns with 15 junction nucleotides. The CDR3 protein: CSAPRTSGGGDTQYF. The DNA sequence is TGCAGTGCTCCTAGGACTAGCGGGGGGGGAGATACGCAGTATTTT.